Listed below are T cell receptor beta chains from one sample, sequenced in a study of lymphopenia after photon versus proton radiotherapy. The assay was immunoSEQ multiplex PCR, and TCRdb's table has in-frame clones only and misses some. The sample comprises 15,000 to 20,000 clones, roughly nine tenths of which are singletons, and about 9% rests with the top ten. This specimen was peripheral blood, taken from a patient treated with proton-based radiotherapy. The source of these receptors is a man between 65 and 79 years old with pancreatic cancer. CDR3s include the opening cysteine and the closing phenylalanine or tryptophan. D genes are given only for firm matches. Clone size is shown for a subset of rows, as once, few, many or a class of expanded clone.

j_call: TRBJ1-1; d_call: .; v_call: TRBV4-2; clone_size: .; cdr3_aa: CASSHPPGAQPMNTEAFF; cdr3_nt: TGTGCCAGCAGCCATCCCCCAGGGGCGCAACCCATGAACACTGAAGCTTTCTTT
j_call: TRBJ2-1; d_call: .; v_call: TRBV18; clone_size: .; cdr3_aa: CASSRDATYNEQFF; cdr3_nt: TGTGCCAGCTCACGCGACGCAACCTACAATGAGCAGTTCTTC
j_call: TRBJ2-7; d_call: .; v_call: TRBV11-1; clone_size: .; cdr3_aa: CASSPGYEQYF; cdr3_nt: TGTGCCAGCAGCCCGGGATACGAGCAGTACTTC
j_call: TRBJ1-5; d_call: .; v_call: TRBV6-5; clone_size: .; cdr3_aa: CASSSSGEGNQPQHF; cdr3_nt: TGTGCCAGCAGTTCCTCAGGGGAGGGGAATCAGCCCCAGCATTTT
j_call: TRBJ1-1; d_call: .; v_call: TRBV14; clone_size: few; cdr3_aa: CASSQDGGLGTEAFF; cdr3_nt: TGTGCCAGCAGCCAAGATGGGGGTCTGGGCACTGAAGCTTTCTTT
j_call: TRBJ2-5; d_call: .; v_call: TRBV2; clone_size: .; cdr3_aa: CASSAQGLTQETQYF; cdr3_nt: TGTGCCAGCAGTGCTCAGGGTCTTACCCAAGAGACCCAGTACTTC
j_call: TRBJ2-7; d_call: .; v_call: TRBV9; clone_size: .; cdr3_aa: CASSVNGGGPYEQYF; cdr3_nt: TGTGCCAGCAGCGTAAACGGGGGCGGACCCTACGAGCAGTACTTC
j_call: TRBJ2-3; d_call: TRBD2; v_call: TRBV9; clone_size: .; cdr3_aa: CASSVGLAGGTDTQYF; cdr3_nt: TGTGCCAGCAGCGTAGGACTAGCGGGAGGCACAGATACGCAGTATTTT
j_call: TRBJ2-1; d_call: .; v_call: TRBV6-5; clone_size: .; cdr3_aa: CASTAGTEQFF; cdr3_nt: TGTGCCAGCACCGCCGGGACAGAGCAGTTCTTC
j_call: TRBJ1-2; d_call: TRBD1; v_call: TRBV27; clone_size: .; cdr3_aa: CASSLSTGSSYGYTF; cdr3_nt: TGTGCCAGCAGCCTCTCGACAGGGTCAAGCTATGGCTACACCTTC
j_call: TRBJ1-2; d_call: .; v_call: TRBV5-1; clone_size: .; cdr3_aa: CASSPDGQIYGYTF; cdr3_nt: TGCGCCAGCAGCCCGGACGGACAGATCTATGGCTACACCTTC
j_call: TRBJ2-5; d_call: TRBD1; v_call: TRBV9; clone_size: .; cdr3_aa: CASSGQGALQETQYF; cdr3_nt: TGTGCCAGCAGCGGACAGGGGGCGCTTCAAGAGACCCAGTACTTC
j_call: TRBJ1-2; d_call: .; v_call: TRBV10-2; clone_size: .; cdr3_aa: CASTRDGSRGYTF; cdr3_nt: TGCGCCAGCACCCGGGACGGGTCGAGGGGCTACACCTTC
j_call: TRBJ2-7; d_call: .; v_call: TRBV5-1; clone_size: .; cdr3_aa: CASSRTAPESEQYF; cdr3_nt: TGCGCCAGCAGCCGAACAGCACCCGAGTCTGAGCAGTACTTC
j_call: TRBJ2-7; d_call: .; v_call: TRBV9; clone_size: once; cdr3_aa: CASSVESRGRAVMYF; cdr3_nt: TGTGCCAGCAGCGTAGAAAGTAGGGGCCGTGCTGTGATGTACTTC
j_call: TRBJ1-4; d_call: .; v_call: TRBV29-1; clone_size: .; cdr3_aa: CSVVDSVSEKLFF; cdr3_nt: TGCAGCGTTGTAGACAGTGTCAGCGAAAAACTGTTTTTT
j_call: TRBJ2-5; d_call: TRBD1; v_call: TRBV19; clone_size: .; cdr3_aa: CASSIPAGTGSETQYF; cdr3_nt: TGTGCCAGTAGTATACCCGCCGGGACAGGGTCAGAGACCCAGTACTTC
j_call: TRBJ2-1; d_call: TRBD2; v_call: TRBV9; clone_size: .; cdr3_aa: CASSAPGLAGGMDEQFF; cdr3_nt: TGTGCCAGCAGCGCCCCGGGACTAGCGGGAGGCATGGATGAGCAGTTCTTC
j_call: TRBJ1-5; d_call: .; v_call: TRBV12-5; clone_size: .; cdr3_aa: CASGLYYDRNSNQPQHF; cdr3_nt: TGTGCTAGTGGTTTGTACTATGACAGGAATAGCAATCAGCCCCAGCATTTT
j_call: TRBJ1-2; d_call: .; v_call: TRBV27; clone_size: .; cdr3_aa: CASSSNTLYDGYTF; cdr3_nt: TGTGCCAGCAGCTCGAACACGCTCTACGATGGCTACACCTTC
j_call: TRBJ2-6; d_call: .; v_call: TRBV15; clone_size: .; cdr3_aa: CATRGPGANVLTF; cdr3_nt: TGTGCCACCAGAGGGCCTGGGGCCAACGTCCTGACTTTC
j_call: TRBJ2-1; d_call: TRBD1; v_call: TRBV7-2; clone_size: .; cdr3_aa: CASSLGTGVYNEQFF; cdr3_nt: TGTGCCAGCAGCTTAGGGACAGGGGTTTACAATGAGCAGTTCTTC
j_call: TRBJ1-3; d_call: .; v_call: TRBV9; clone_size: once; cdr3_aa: CASSLDLYGNTIYF; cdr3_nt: TGTGCCAGCAGTCTAGATCTATACGGAAACACCATATATTTT
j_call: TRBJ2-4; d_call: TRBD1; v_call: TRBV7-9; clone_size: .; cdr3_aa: CASSLTRGQGVLDKNIQYF; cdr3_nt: TGTGCCAGCAGCTTAACTCGAGGACAGGGGGTCTTGGACAAAAACATTCAGTACTTC
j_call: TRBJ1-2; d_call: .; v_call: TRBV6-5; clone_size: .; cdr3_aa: CASSYGRQDTYGYTF; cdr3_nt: TGTGCCAGCAGTTACGGGAGGCAGGATACCTATGGCTACACCTTC
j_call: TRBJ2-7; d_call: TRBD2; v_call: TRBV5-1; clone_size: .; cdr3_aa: CASSLGWSGRYEQYF; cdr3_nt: TGCGCCAGCAGCTTGGGGTGGAGCGGGAGATACGAGCAGTACTTC
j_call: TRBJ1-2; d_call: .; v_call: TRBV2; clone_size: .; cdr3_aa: CASSGEGLSYGYTF; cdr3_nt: TGTGCCAGCAGTGGGGAGGGGTTGAGCTATGGCTACACCTTC
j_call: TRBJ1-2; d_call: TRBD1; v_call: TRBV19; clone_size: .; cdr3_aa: CASSAGTGGTKPHGYTF; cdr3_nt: TGTGCCAGTAGCGCCGGGACAGGGGGCACGAAACCTCATGGCTACACCTTC
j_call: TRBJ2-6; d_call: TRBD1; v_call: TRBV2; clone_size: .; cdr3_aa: CASSRDRGIGANVLTF; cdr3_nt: TGTGCCAGCAGTAGGGACAGGGGGATCGGGGCCAACGTCCTGACTTTC
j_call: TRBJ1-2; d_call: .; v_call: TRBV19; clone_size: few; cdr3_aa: CASTARGRGYGYTF; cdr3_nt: TGTGCCAGTACGGCCCGGGGGCGAGGCTATGGCTACACCTTC
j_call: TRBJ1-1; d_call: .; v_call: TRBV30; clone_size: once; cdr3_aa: CAWVSVAVNTEAFF; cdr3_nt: TGTGCCTGGGTTTCTGTGGCGGTGAACACTGAAGCTTTCTTT
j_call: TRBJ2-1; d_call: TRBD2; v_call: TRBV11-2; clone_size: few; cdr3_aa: CASSLLAGVMNEQFF; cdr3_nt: TGTGCCAGCAGCTTGCTAGCGGGAGTCATGAATGAGCAGTTCTTC
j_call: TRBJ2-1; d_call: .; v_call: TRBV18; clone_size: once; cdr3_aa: CASSPSWNEQFF; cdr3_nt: TGTGCCAGCTCACCATCCTGGAATGAGCAGTTCTTC
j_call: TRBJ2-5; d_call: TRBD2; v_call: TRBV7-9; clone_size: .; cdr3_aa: CASSLKVAGETQYF; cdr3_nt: TGTGCCAGCAGCTTAAAGGTAGCGGGAGAGACCCAGTACTTC